A single sample is the source of the 8 T cell receptor beta chains below, sequenced in a study of blood T cells in healthy people across ages. Alongside a J-beta primer mix, a sample-barcoded 5' primer served in a second PCR lasting roughly 6 to 11 cycles. TCRdb reanalysed the 5' RACE reads using MiXCR and keeps one entry per CDR3 protein. The sample lists 1.5 million to 2 million distinct CDR3 sequences, roughly two fifths occurring once. Sequencing was performed on blood. These receptors were taken from a human donor in good health.

This clonotype was detected ten times or more. V usage is TRBV12-3 or TRBV12-4 and J usage is TRBJ2-5, with D perhaps TRBD2 (6 bases). This CDR3 has 13 amino acids. Trimming took 6 bases from V and 5 from J, leaving 13 bases between them. The CDR3 DNA is TGTGCCAGCAGCTTGGTGGAGGGGGAGACCCAGTACTTC. Translated, it gives CASSLVEGETQYF.

This clonotype appeared many times. The rearrangement joins TRBV9 to TRBJ2-1; D unclear. This CDR3 region has 15 residues. Trimming pared 0 bases from V and 4 bases from J, leaving 11 bases between. CDR1 is SGDLS, CDR2 YYNGEE, per germline. CDR3 sequence: CASSVVGAAYNEQFF. The DNA for the CDR3 is TGTGCCAGCAGCGTAGTAGGTGCCGCGTACAATGAGCAGTTCTTC.

This CDR3 is CASSLAYLWEGEQYF. The CDR3 DNA is TGTGCCAGCAGCTTGGCCTATTTATGGGAAGGCGAGCAGTACTTC. V usage is TRBV5-5 and J usage is TRBJ2-7; D unclear. V gave up 0 bases and J gave up 6 bases, with 16 bases separating them. CDR3 length equals 15 residues. Germline CDR1 is SGHKS and CDR2 is YYEKEE (reference sequence).

This rearrangement joins TRBV6-5 to TRBJ2-1, with 9 bases matching TRBD2. This CDR3 has 14 residues. CDR1 is MNHEY and CDR2 is SVGAGI in the germline V gene. V lost 8 bases to trimming and J lost 7 bases; unmatched junction nucleotides: 9. The CDR3 region has the DNA TGTGCCAGCGCGAGTGGCGGGGGGGGAAATGAGCAGTTCTTC. As protein: CASASGGGGNEQFF.

The chain links TRBV11-3 to TRBJ1-4; D remains ambiguous. Trimming stripped 4 bases from V and 3 bases from J, with 9 bases between. Per the germline V gene, CDR1 is SGHNT and CDR2 is YENEEA. CDR3 length equals 14 residues. The CDR3 protein is CASSSGRANEKLFF. For the CDR3, the DNA is TGTGCCAGCAGCTCGGGCAGAGCTAATGAAAAACTGTTTTTT. Based on the CDR3 plus reference TRBV11-3 and TRBJ1-4, the full variable domain is EAGVVQSPRYKIIEKKQPVAFWCNPISGHNTLYWYLQNLGQGPELLIRYENEEAVDDSQLPKDRFSAERLKGVDSTLKIQPAELGDSAVYLCASSSGRANEKLFFGSGTQLSVL.

The table lists this clonotype with a few counts. The chain joins TRBV7-9 to TRBJ2-4, with TRBD1 matching 10 bases. CDR1 SEHNR and CDR2 FQNEAQ come from the germline V gene (reference sequence). CDR3 length: 12 residues. Losses at the gene ends were 4 bases for V and 12 bases for J; bases not matched to a gene: 3. The CDR3 DNA follows: TGTGCCAGCAGCTCCGGACAGGGGGGTCAGTACTTC. The encoded protein is CASSSGQGGQYF.

CDR3 nucleotides: TGCAGTGCGCAACCGGGGGGTTACAATGAGCAGTTCTTC. This translates into CSAQPGGYNEQFF. V and J are TRBV20-1 and TRBJ2-1, with TRBD2 matching 7 bases. Germline lookup yields CDR1 DFQATT and CDR2 SNEGSKA (reference sequence). Trimming cost V 6 bases and J 4 bases; bases outside gene matches: 6. The CDR3 runs to 13 residues.

The chain carries TRBV2 and TRBJ2-3; tentatively, D is TRBD1 or TRBD2 (5 bases each). The CDR3 length is 13 residues. The V end lost 7 bases, the J end lost 4 bases, and 12 bases lay between the germline ends. Germline values: CDR1 SNHLY, CDR2 FYNNEI. The CDR3 is CASTGRSADTQYF. CDR3 in DNA: TGTGCCAGCACGGGGCGGTCAGCAGATACGCAGTATTTT. Variable domain in full (rest from reference TRBV2 and TRBJ2-3): EPEVTQTPSHQVTQMGQEVILRCVPISNHLYFYWYRQILGQKVEFLVSFYNNEISEKSEIFDDQFSVERPDGSNFTLKIRSTKLEDSAMYFCASTGRSADTQYFGPGTRLTVL.